The present T cell receptor (beta chain) was sequenced within a study of response to subunit inactivated influenza vaccine. CDR1 and CDR2 (germline): LGHDT, YNNKEL (reference sequence). The CDR3 consists of 15 residues. Unmatched junction bases numbered 3, after V lost 0 bases and J lost 1 base. TCRdb reanalysed the RT-PCR reads using MiXCR and keeps one entry per CDR3 protein. The data show 700,000 to 800,000 distinct CDR3 sequences, around 18% seen once. The TCR sequence derives from a man aged 45-60 years who received an inactivated influenza vaccine. The specimen was PBMCs from blood, collected 4 to 6 days after vaccination. This chain connects TRBV3-1 to TRBJ2-7, with 7 bases identical to TRBD2. As DNA, the CDR3 is TGTGCCAGCAGCCAAGACCGCGGGAGATCCTACGAGCAGTACTTC. Translation: CASSQDRGRSYEQYF.